The present entry profiles one T cell receptor beta chain with its context. Its specificity is unknown. CDR3 length: 15 residues. Trimming left V 6 bases short and J 2 bases short, with 17 bases between. Germline CDR1 ENHRY, CDR2 SYGVKD. The sample originates from a study of early T cells in non-severe SARS-CoV-2 infection. Study-level information: Bulk RNA isolated from unsorted whole blood underwent sequencing; chains were not paired.

General study findings and limits: The matching step, a VDJdb search, favored anti-spike CD8 responses and missed private and CD4 specificities.

The library protocol tagged individual cDNA molecules with unique molecular identifiers. One entry per CDR3 protein, called by TCRdb with MiXCR from the 5' RACE reads. This sample has about 80,000 distinct CDR3 sequences, with 12% found just once. The clonotype originates from an adult who was a healthcare worker with PCR-confirmed SARS-CoV-2 infection or an uninfected control (not recorded which). The donor label of this sample is uncertain. The V and J genes are TRBV10-3 and TRBJ2-7, with D possibly matching TRBD2 (6 bases). Here the sequenced sample was whole blood, taken at baseline. The CDR3 nucleotides read TGTGCCATCAGCCTAGACTCGCGGGGTACCTACGAGCAGTACTTC. Its protein product is CAISLDSRGTYEQYF.